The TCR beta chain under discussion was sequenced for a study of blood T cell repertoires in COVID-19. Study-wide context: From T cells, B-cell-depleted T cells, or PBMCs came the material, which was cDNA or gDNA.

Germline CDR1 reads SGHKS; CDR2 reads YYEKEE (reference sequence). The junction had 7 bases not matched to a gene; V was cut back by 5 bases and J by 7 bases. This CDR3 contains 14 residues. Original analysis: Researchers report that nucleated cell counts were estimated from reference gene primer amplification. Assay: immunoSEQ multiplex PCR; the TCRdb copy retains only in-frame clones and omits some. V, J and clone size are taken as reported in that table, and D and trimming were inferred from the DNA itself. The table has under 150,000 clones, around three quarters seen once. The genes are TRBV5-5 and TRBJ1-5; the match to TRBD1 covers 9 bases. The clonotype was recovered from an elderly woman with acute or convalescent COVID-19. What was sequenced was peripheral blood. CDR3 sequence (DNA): TGTGCCAGCAGTTCCGGGACAGGGATCCAGCCCCAGCATTTT. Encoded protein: CASSSGTGIQPQHF. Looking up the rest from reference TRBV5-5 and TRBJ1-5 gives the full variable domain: DAGVTQSPTHLIKTRGQQVTLRCSPISGHKSVSWYQQVLGQGPQFIFQYYEKEERGRGNFPDRFSARQFPNYSSELNVNALLLGDSALYLCASSSGTGIQPQHFGDGTRLSIL.